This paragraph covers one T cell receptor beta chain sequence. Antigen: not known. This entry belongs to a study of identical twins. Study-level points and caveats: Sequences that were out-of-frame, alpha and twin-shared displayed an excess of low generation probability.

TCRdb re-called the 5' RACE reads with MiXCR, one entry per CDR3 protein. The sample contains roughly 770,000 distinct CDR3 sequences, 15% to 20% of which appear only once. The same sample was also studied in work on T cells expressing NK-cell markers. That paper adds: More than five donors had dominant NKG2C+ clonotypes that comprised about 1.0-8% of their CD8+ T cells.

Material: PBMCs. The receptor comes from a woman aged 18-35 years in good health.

CDR3 nucleotides: TGCAGCGTTGAAGATGGCGGGTTTCGTGAATCCTACAATGAGCAGTTCTTC. Protein: CSVEDGGFRESYNEQFF. The rearrangement uses TRBV29-1 and TRBJ2-1; possible D gene TRBD2, 5 bases. Per the germline V gene, CDR1 is SQVTM and CDR2 is ANQGSEA. V was shortened by 0 bases and J by 1 base, with 16 bases between the two germline ends. This CDR3 contains 17 residues.